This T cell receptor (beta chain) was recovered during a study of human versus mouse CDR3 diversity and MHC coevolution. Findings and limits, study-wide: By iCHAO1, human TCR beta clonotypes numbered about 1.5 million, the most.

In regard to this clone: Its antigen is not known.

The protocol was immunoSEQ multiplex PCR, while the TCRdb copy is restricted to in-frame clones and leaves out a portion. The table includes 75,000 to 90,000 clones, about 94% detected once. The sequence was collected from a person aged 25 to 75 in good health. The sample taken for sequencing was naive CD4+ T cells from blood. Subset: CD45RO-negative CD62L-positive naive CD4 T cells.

CDR3 sequence (DNA): TGTGCCAGCTCACCACCGAATGAGAATGAAAAACTGTTTTTT. The encoded protein is CASSPPNENEKLFF. The V and J genes are TRBV18 and TRBJ1-4; no clear D gene. V shed 0 bases and J shed 5 bases, with 7 bases lying between them. Germline assignment: CDR1 KGHSH and CDR2 LQKENI. CDR3 length equals 14 residues.